The 20 T cell receptor beta chains below were found in one sample sequenced in a study of tumor-infiltrating lymphocytes in primary liver carcinoma. A primer matching the constant region was used to make TCR beta cDNA from 500 to 600 ng of total RNA. What produced the TCR beta libraries was three nested multiplex PCR rounds using slightly modified ARM-PCR. Investigators reported that the first two PCR rounds, at roughly 10 cycles each, used TRBV1-TRBV30 forward primers with a C-beta reverse primer. TCRdb itself ran the multiplex PCR reads through MiXCR, one entry per CDR3 protein. The sample has nearly 200,000 distinct CDR3 sequences, about two thirds seen once. Researchers drew blood RNA from unsorted whole blood and extracted germline DNA as well. Specimen: peripheral blood. The source is a woman aged 60-75 years with primary liver carcinoma and hepatitis B virus infection.

A note on this clonotype: The junction does not match germline at one end; this may be a read error. This chain joins TRBV11-2 and TRBJ2-1; D gene ambiguous. CDR1 and CDR2 from the germline V gene are SGHAT and FQNNGV. The CDR3 consists of 14 residues. The CDR3 sequence: CPSNLRSGNNEQFF. The CDR3, as DNA: TGTCCCAGCAACTTGAGATCAGGAAACAATGAGCAGTTCTTC.

The table lists this clonotype with many counts. The gene calls are TRBV30 and TRBJ2-1; 7 bases agree with TRBD2. Germline CDR1 reads GTSNPN; CDR2 reads SVGIG (reference sequence). The CDR3 length is 16 residues. Losses at the gene ends were 2 bases for V and 4 bases for J; bases not matched to a gene: 11. DNA of the CDR3: TGTGCCTGGAGTCCAGGAAGCGGGATTGTTTACAATGAGCAGTTCTTC. It codes for CAWSPGSGIVYNEQFF.

Details on this clonotype: The missing conserved phenylalanine or tryptophan at the end of this CDR3 makes a read error likely. The DNA is left out, because the CDR3 cannot be placed on it with certainty; the CDR3 is given as TCRdb lists it. V and J are TRBV7-9 and TRBJ2-4; TRBD1, the table's D call, lacks a check against the DNA. The CDR3 has 13 amino acids, counting both end residues. The germline CDR1 and CDR2 sequences are SEHNR and FQNEAQ (reference sequence). The CDR3: CASIGGAKNIQCV.

This clonotype was counted ten times or more. V gene TRBV12-3 or TRBV12-4 combines with J gene TRBJ2-1; TRBD2 aligns across 11 bases. The CDR3 totals 15 residues. Trimming removed 5 bases from V and 8 bases from J; junction bases left unmatched: 8. The CDR3, as DNA: TGTGCCAGCAGTCCCCGACTAGCGGGAAGAGATGAGCAGTTCTTC. It encodes CASSPRLAGRDEQFF.

With respect to this clonotype: The junction differs from germline at one of its ends, possibly a read error. CDR3 sequence reads: CASSLWIGDSYERYF. The CDR3 DNA follows: TGTGCCAGCAGCTTGTGGATAGGCGACTCCTACGAGCGGTACTTC. The V call is TRBV11-2, the J call TRBJ2-7; D gene ambiguous. CDR1 is SGHAT, CDR2 FQNNGV, per germline. CDR3 size: 15 residues.

About this clonotype itself: Being one base from a much bigger clone, this may be a read error. This chain joins TRBV4-1 and TRBJ2-7; no clear D gene. The V and J ends lost 2 bases and 3 bases respectively, with 5 bases between them. Germline V gives CDR1 MGHRA, CDR2 YSYEKL. The CDR3 runs to 12 residues. CDR3 bases: TGCGCCAGCAGCCAAAATTTCTACGAGCAGTACTTC. This gives the protein CASSQNFYEQYF.

A remark on this clonotype: This may be a read error, as it is one base from a much larger clone. The chain employs TRBV6-6 and TRBJ2-2, with 7 bases identical to TRBD2. The CDR3 has 16 amino acids. CDR1 and CDR2 from the germline V gene are MNHNY and SVGAGI (reference sequence). CDR3 sequence (DNA): TGTGCCAGCAGTCCCCGGGGGGTCGGAAACACCCGGGAGCTGTTTTTT. Translating gives CASSPRGVGNTRELFF.

This clonotype has a handful of counts. The chain couples TRBV5-1 to TRBJ2-3; TRBD2 might be the D (6 bases). With 6 bases removed from V and 3 bases from J, the gap between germline ends came to 11 bases. Germline lookup yields CDR1 SGHRS and CDR2 YFSETQ. This CDR3 is 13 amino acids long. CDR3 region: CASTSALTDTQYF. CDR3 sequence (DNA): TGCGCCAGCACTAGCGCGTTGACAGATACGCAGTATTTT.

Concerning this clonotype itself: The germline gene is not matched at one end of the junction; a read error may be the cause. The chain joins TRBV5-1 to TRBJ2-2; D may be TRBD1 or TRBD2 (5 bases each). The germline gives CDR1 SGHRS, CDR2 YFSETQ. This CDR3 comprises 16 residues. The CDR3 here is CASSEFWDPNTGELLF. DNA of the CDR3: TGCGCCAGCAGCGAGTTTTGGGACCCCAACACCGGGGAGCTGCTTTTT.

The rearrangement links TRBV12-5 to TRBJ1-3; maybe TRBD1 (6 bases). In germline, CDR1 is LGHNT, CDR2 FRNRAP. V lost 1 base, J lost 0 bases, and 22 bases lay in between. The CDR3 has 20 residues. As DNA, the CDR3 is TGTGCTAGTGGTTTGGGGATTGGGACAAACCGGTTCAGCTCTGGAAACACCATATATTTT. It yields the protein CASGLGIGTNRFSSGNTIYF.

With respect to this clonotype: This sequence may be a read error, since a much larger clone differs from it by one base. The rearrangement links TRBV10-3 to TRBJ2-1; D may correspond to TRBD1 or TRBD2 (5 bases each). Trimming removed 6 bases from V and 5 bases from J, with 20 bases in between. CDR1 is ENHRY and CDR2 is SYGVKD in the germline V gene. There are 16 residues in the CDR3. CDR3 in amino acids: CAIRRVGDVTDNEQFF. CDR3 DNA sequence: TGTGCCATCAGACGGGTCGGGGACGTAACGGACAATGAGCAGTTCTTC.

Concerning this clonotype: The junction departs from the called germline gene at one end, perhaps through a read error. J is TRBJ2-7 and V is TRBV4-2, with TRBD2 identical over 9 bases. Germline CDR1 is LGHNA and CDR2 is YNFKEQ. The CDR3 is 17 amino acids. This CDR3 is CARSQDVVGTSWDEQYF. The CDR3, as DNA: TGTGCCAGAAGCCAAGATGTAGTAGGGACTAGCTGGGACGAACAGTACTTC.

In regard to this clonotype: One base away lies a much larger clone, so this may be a sequencing read error. The chain is built from TRBV12-3 or TRBV12-4 and TRBJ1-1; possibly TRBD1 for D (5 bases). The CDR3 length is 14 residues. Trimming left V 2 bases short and J 4 bases short, with 11 bases between. The CDR3 region has the DNA TGTGCCAGCAGTTTAAGACGGGGGGGCACTGAAGCTTTCTTT. Translation gives CASSLRRGGTEAFF.

Regarding this clonotype: In this CDR3 the conserved last residue, phenylalanine or tryptophan, is missing, so a read error is likely. No DNA is shown, since the ends of the CDR3 on it are uncertain; the CDR3 is the one TCRdb lists. The chain has TRBV11-2 and TRBJ2-2; TRBD1, as called in the table, went unchecked against the DNA. Germline values: CDR1 SGHAT, CDR2 FQNNGV. The CDR3 adds up to 16 amino acids, both ends counted. The CDR3 loop is CASSLGQGLNTGEPFC.

On this clonotype itself: A read error may explain this, as a much larger clone is one base away. V usage is TRBV6-6 and J usage is TRBJ2-4; D is undetermined. Trimming removed 10 bases from V and 9 bases from J, with 13 bases in between. CDR3 length: 11 residues. CDR1 MNHNY and CDR2 SVGAGI come from the germline V gene (reference sequence). The CDR3 DNA sequence: TGTGCCACGAGTTCCCCAAGCATTCAGTACTTC. As protein: CATSSPSIQYF.

This sequence joins TRBV7-9 and TRBJ2-7; TRBD1 might be the D (5 bases). CDR3 length: 17 residues. V gave up 2 bases and J gave up 3 bases, with 20 bases separating them. The germline V gene has CDR1 SEHNR and CDR2 FQNEAQ (reference sequence). The CDR3 region has the DNA TGTGCCAGCAGCTTATGGGGCGGAAAGGCCACGGGCTACGAGCAGTACTTC. Encoded protein: CASSLWGGKATGYEQYF.

About this clonotype: The junction departs from germline at one end; a sequencing error may be responsible. The chain carries TRBV28 and TRBJ1-2; TRBD1 agrees at 7 bases. From germline, CDR1 is MDHEN and CDR2 SYDVKM. CDR3 length: 13 amino acids. This CDR3 reads CDSSFRQGVRYTF. For the CDR3, the DNA is TGTGACAGCAGTTTTCGACAGGGTGTTCGCTACACCTTC.

Notes on this clonotype: Just one base apart from a much larger clone, this may be a read error. The chain employs TRBV6-5 and TRBJ2-7, with 7 bases matching TRBD2. This CDR3 has 16 residues. In germline, CDR1 is MNHEY, CDR2 SVGAGI. The CDR3 nucleotides are TGTGCCAGCAGTTACTCTTTCGGGGGAGGGGTCTACGAGCGGTACTTC. Amino acid sequence: CASSYSFGGGVYERYF.

The chain combines TRBV10-3 with TRBJ2-1, with TRBD2 as a possible D gene (5 bases). The germline CDR1 and CDR2 sequences are ENHRY and SYGVKD. The CDR3 extends over 13 amino acids. Trimming stripped 11 bases from V and 6 bases from J, with 17 bases between. The CDR3 loop reads CAAAAAGPNEQFF. The CDR3 nucleotides are TGTGCCGCCGCGGCTGCGGGCCCCAATGAGCAGTTCTTC.

Regarding this clonotype: A read error is possible here, since a much larger clone lies one base away. The CDR3 ends on some other residue instead of the conserved phenylalanine or tryptophan, so this is likely a read error. The genes are TRBV6-2 or TRBV6-3 and TRBJ1-3; D remains unclear. The V gene's germline CDR1 is MNHEY and CDR2 SVGEGT. The V and J ends lost 2 bases and 0 bases respectively, with 8 bases between them. This CDR3 spans 15 amino acids. In DNA form, the CDR3 reads TGTGCCAGCAGTTACGGGGTCTTCTCTGGAAACACCATATATCTT. Its protein is CASSYGVFSGNTIYL.